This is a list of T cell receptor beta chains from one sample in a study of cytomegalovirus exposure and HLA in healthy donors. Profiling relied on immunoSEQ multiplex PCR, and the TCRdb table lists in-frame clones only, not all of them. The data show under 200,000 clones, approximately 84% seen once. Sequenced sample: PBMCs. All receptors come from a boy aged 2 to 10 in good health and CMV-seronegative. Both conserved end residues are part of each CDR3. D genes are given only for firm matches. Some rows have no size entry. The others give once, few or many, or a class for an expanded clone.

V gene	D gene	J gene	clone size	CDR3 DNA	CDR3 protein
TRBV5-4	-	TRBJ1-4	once	TGTGCCAGCAGCGAAACAGGGTATGGTAATGGATGGAATGAAAAACTGTTTTTT	CASSETGYGNGWNEKLFF
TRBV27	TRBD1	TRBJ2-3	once	TGTGCCAGCAGTTTACTTACCCGTCGGACAGGGGGGGTCACAGATACGCAGTATTTT	CASSLLTRRTGGVTDTQYF
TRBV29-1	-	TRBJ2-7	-	TGCAGCGTTGGGGGACTGCACTCCTACGAGCAGTACTTC	CSVGGLHSYEQYF
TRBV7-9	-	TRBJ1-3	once	TGTGCCAGCAGCCTACCCGACAGGTCCTCTGGAAACACCATATATTTT	CASSLPDRSSGNTIYF
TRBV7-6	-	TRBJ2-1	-	TGTGCCAGCAGCTTACAGATTCTCGATGAGCAGTTCTTC	CASSLQILDEQFF
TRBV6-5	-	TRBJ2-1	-	TGTGCCAGCTTAGGGGGTGGCAATGAGCAGTTCTTC	CASLGGGNEQFF
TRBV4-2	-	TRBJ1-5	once	TGTGCCAGCAGCCAAGATCACAGGGTAGGCAATCAGCCCCAGCATTTT	CASSQDHRVGNQPQHF
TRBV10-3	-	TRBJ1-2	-	TGTGCCATCAGTGAGTCCGTTCAGGAATATGGCTACACCTTC	CAISESVQEYGYTF
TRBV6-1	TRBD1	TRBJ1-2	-	TGTGCCAGCAGCCAACGGGACAGTGGGATCTATGGCTACACCTTC	CASSQRDSGIYGYTF
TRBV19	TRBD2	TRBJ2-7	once	TGTGCCAGTAGTAGGTCTGCGAGCGGGAGTCCCCTCTACGAGCAGTACTTC	CASSRSASGSPLYEQYF
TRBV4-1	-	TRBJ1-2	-	TGCGCCAGCAGCCCAACGCAGGGCCTCTATGGCTACACCTTC	CASSPTQGLYGYTF
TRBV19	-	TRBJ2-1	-	TGTGCCAGTAGTATGCGGGGGCTGTACAATGAGCAGTTCTTC	CASSMRGLYNEQFF
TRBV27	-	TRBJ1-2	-	TGTGCCAGCAGTTTGACTGGGGGCAGAACATATGGCTACACCTTC	CASSLTGGRTYGYTF
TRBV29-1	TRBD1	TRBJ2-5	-	TGCAGCGGTGAGACAGGGACGGAGACCCAGTACTTC	CSGETGTETQYF
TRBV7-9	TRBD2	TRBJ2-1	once	TGTGCCAGCAGCGGAGCGGGAGGGACCTACAATGAGCAGTTCTTC	CASSGAGGTYNEQFF
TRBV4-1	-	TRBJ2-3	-	TGCGCCAGCAGCAATCCCTCGAGGGATACGCAGTATTTT	CASSNPSRDTQYF
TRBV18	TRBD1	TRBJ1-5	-	TGTGCCAGCTCACAACAGGGGTTGCGGGATCAGCCCCAGCATTTT	CASSQQGLRDQPQHF
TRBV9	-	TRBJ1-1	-	TGTGCCAGCAGCGCCGTCGGGAACACTGAAGCTTTCTTT	CASSAVGNTEAFF
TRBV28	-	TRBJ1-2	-	TGTGCCAGCAGTTTAGGACAGCCAAGCTACACCTTC	CASSLGQPSYTF
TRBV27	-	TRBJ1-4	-	TGTGCCAGCAGTCGCGGGGGCTCCAATGAAAAACTGTTTTTT	CASSRGGSNEKLFF
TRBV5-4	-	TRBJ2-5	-	TGTGCCAGCAGCTCAAGGGGCGGAGAGACCCAGTACTTC	CASSSRGGETQYF
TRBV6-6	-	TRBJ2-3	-	TGTGCCAGCAGTTACATTAAACCCGGGGTTACGCAGTATTTT	CASSYIKPGVTQYF
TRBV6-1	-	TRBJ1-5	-	TGTGCCAGCAGTGAAATGGGGCGGCAGAATCAGCCCCAGCATTTT	CASSEMGRQNQPQHF
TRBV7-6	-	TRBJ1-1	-	TGTGCCAGCAGCGTACAGGGTCCTACTGAAGCTTTCTTT	CASSVQGPTEAFF
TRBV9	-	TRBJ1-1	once	TGTGCCAGCAGCGTGGGCACAAGAGGGTTAAACACTGAAGCTTTCTTT	CASSVGTRGLNTEAFF
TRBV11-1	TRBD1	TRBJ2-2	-	TGTGCCAGCAGCTTCGGGACAGGGGACACCGGGGAGCTGTTTTTT	CASSFGTGDTGELFF
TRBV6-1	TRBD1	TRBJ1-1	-	TGTGCCAGCAGTGAAGTTGGGACAGGGAACACTGAAGCTTTCTTT	CASSEVGTGNTEAFF
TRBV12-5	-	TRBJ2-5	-	TGTGCTAGTGGTTTTGGGGTTGAGGGCACCCTACAAGAGACCCAGTACTTC	CASGFGVEGTLQETQYF
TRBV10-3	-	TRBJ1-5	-	TGTGCCATCAGTGGGGGGGGACAGCCCCAGCATTTT	CAISGGGQPQHF
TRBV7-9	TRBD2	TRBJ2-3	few	TGTGCCAGCAGCTCCCTAGCGGGAGAAGAAGATACGCAGTATTTT	CASSSLAGEEDTQYF
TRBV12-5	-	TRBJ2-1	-	TGTGCTAGTGCCTTGAGACTAGGGACCTACAATGAGCAGTTCTTC	CASALRLGTYNEQFF
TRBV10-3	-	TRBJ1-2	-	TGTGCCATCAGTGAGGCGCGGGACTATGGCTACACCTTC	CAISEARDYGYTF
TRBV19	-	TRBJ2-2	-	TGTGCCAGTAGTATCATAGGGGGAGAGTCCGGGGAGCTGTTTTTT	CASSIIGGESGELFF
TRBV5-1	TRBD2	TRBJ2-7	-	TGCGCCAGCAGCGCTAACACGGGACTAGGCTCCTACGAGCAGTACTTC	CASSANTGLGSYEQYF
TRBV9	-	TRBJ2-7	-	TGTGCCAGCAGCGTAGGGAATGGAAGGCGGGGGCAGTACTTC	CASSVGNGRRGQYF
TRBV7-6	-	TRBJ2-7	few	TGTGCCAGCAGCTTAGCAGGGGGCTACGAGCAGTACTTC	CASSLAGGYEQYF
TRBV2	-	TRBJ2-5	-	TGTGCCAGCAAAACACAGGGTGTCGTCGGGAGGCAGTACTTC	CASKTQGVVGRQYF
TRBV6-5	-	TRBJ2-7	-	TGTGCCAGCAGTTACTCGCCCGGACTCCACCACGAGCAGTACTTC	CASSYSPGLHHEQYF
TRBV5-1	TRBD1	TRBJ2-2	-	TGCGCCAGCAGCGGAGGACAGGGTCTCACCGGGGAGCTGTTTTTT	CASSGGQGLTGELFF
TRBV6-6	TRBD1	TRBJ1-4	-	TGTGCCAGCAGTTACGGTTCGCAGGGGGGTGAAAAACTGTTTTTT	CASSYGSQGGEKLFF
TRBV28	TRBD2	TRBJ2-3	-	TGTGCCAGCAGTTTTGGGGGTGGTAGCGGGAGTACGCATACGCAGTATTTT	CASSFGGGSGSTHTQYF
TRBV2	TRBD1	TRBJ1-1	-	TGTGCCAGCCGACAGGGGCGAAGGGACACTGAAGCTTTCTTT	CASRQGRRDTEAFF
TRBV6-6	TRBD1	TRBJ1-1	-	TGTGCCAGCAGTTCGCGACAGGGCTACACTGAAGCTTTCTTT	CASSSRQGYTEAFF
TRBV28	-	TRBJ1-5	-	TGTGCCAGCAGTTCTCGACAGGCCAATCAGCCCCAGCATTTT	CASSSRQANQPQHF
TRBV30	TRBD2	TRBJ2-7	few	TGTGCCTCCTCGAGGGAGGGATCCAGGTACGAGCAGTACTTC	CASSREGSRYEQYF
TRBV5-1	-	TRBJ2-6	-	TGCGCCAGCAGCTTGGCCGGGACATATATCAGCTCTGGGGCCAACGTCCTGACTTTC	CASSLAGTYISSGANVLTF
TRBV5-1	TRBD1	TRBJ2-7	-	TGCGCCAGCAGCCCACGGGGACAGGGCCCACCCTACGAGCAGTACTTC	CASSPRGQGPPYEQYF
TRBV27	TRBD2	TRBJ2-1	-	TGTGCCAGCAGTCCGGGGACTAGCGGGATTAGCTCCTACAATGAGCAGTTCTTC	CASSPGTSGISSYNEQFF
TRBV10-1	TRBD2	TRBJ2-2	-	TGCGCCAGCAGGGCTAGCGGGACCGGGGAGCTGTTTTTT	CASRASGTGELFF
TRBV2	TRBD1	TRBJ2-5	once	TGTGCCAGCAGCACGCTGACAGGGAAAGAGACCCAGTACTTC	CASSTLTGKETQYF